These T cell receptor beta chains were read from a single sample in a study of blood T cell repertoires in COVID-19. Using immunoSEQ multiplex PCR, the repertoire was profiled, and TCRdb retains in-frame clones only, with some absent. The table records roughly 100,000 clones, 65% to 90% of them present only once. Sequencing used peripheral blood. All receptors derive from a woman of 80 years or more with active or convalescent COVID-19. CDR3s include the opening cysteine and the closing phenylalanine or tryptophan.

cdr3_aa: CAWNVGYTEAFF; v_call: TRBV30; cdr3_length: 12; j_call: TRBJ1-1
cdr3_aa: CAWSGGSGVLYEAFF; v_call: TRBV30; cdr3_length: 15; j_call: TRBJ1-1
cdr3_aa: CASRLSGGVYGYTF; v_call: TRBV27; cdr3_length: 14; j_call: TRBJ1-2
cdr3_aa: CASSQDPAGSNQPQHF; v_call: TRBV3-1/TRBV3-2; cdr3_length: 16; j_call: TRBJ1-5
cdr3_aa: CASRSGTGDYGYTF; v_call: TRBV11-2; cdr3_length: 14; j_call: TRBJ1-2
cdr3_aa: CASIKGQGSREAFF; v_call: TRBV5-1; cdr3_length: 14; j_call: TRBJ1-1
cdr3_aa: CASSATAGGDLGNEQFF; v_call: TRBV19; cdr3_length: 17; j_call: TRBJ2-1
cdr3_aa: CASSERQVNQPQHF; v_call: TRBV6-1; cdr3_length: 14; j_call: TRBJ1-5
cdr3_aa: CASSSRQSTDTQYF; v_call: TRBV7-2; cdr3_length: 14; j_call: TRBJ2-3
cdr3_aa: CASSDVGGHNEQYF; v_call: TRBV7-9; cdr3_length: 14; j_call: TRBJ2-7
cdr3_aa: CASTKTLNTEAFF; v_call: TRBV11-1; cdr3_length: 13; j_call: TRBJ1-1
cdr3_aa: CASSSSGSPLHF; v_call: TRBV5-6; cdr3_length: 12; j_call: TRBJ1-6
cdr3_aa: CASSQSDRMNTEAFF; v_call: TRBV4-2; cdr3_length: 15; j_call: TRBJ1-1
cdr3_aa: CASSLIPDDNSPLHF; v_call: TRBV28; cdr3_length: 15; j_call: TRBJ1-6
cdr3_aa: CASTALQGKETQYF; v_call: TRBV21-1; cdr3_length: 14; j_call: TRBJ2-5